This T cell receptor (beta chain) was obtained from a study of T-cell reconstitution after alpha-beta-depleted transplantation in children. General study points: Recipient T cells and thymic progenitors that survived gave rise to the high TCRbeta diversity observed at day 60 in some patients. T-cell numbers and diversity one year post-transplant derived largely from freshly generated T cells. Alpha-beta T cells present about two months after transplant were reported to originate from several hundred expanded graft clones.

The sample holds many counts of this clonotype. Antigen unknown. The library targeted TCRbeta and was prepared with unique molecular identifiers. A single record per CDR3 protein comes from TCRdb applying MiXCR to the PCR reads. Altogether approximately 300,000 distinct CDR3 sequences are present, about 9.5% being singletons, with the ten largest covering approximately 7%. The CDR3 runs 14 residues. Germline V gene data show CDR1 as LGHDT and CDR2 as YNNKEL (reference sequence). V dropped 3 bases and J dropped 3 bases, with 6 bases sitting between them. The chain uses TRBV3-1 and TRBJ1-6; D is ambiguous. This TCR was recovered from a boy less than two years old with acute myeloid leukemia, due to receive a stem cell transplant. Source: PBMCs, taken before TCRalphabeta/CD19-depleted stem cell transplant. The CDR3 bases are TGTGCCAGCAGCCACGATTACTATAATTCACCCCTCCACTTT. This encodes CASSHDYYNSPLHF.